This T cell receptor beta chain came from a study of CD8+CD57+ T cells in acquired aplastic anemia. Study background: DNA from sorted CD4+ and CD8+ cells averaged approximately 3.2 ug. Findings of the study overall: Patient and control CD8+ Simpson's diversity was not significantly different.

Germline V lookup: CDR1 SNHLY, CDR2 FYNNEI. V was clipped by 0 bases and J by 6 bases; unmatched bases: 0. The CDR3 covers 13 residues. In the case of this clonotype: Its antigen is unidentified.

Profiling that covered TCR beta VDJ and CDR3 relied on genomic DNA as its template. MiXCR, run by TCRdb on the reads, gives a single entry per CDR3 protein. The sample lists approximately 190,000 distinct CDR3 sequences, less than 65% occurring once. The sample consisted of sorted CD4+, CD8+, or CD8+CD57+ T cells (not recorded which) from PBMCs. The chain is built from TRBV2 and TRBJ2-7, with 9 bases fitting TRBD2. This TCR derives from a human donor with severe aplastic anemia or a healthy control (not recorded which). In DNA, the CDR3 is TGTGCCAGCAGTGAAGCGCGGGAGGGCGAGCAGTACTTC. Encoded protein: CASSEAREGEQYF.